The next 28 T cell receptor beta chains were all read from a single sample in a study of CD8 T cells in Susac syndrome. It was with random hexamers that roughly 0.45 to 1 ug RNA was reverse transcribed. TCRdb fed the immunoSEQ multiplex PCR reads into MiXCR, producing one record per CDR3 protein. The sample consists of 100,000 to 150,000 distinct CDR3 sequences, around 80% of them appearing once. The sample comprised CD8+ T cells from PBMCs. All receptors derive from a human donor with multiple sclerosis.

The V gene is TRBV4-1, the J gene TRBJ1-2; D not certain. Trimming shortened V by 3 bases and J by 0 bases, and 8 bases separated the two germline ends. The CDR3 covers 14 residues. Germline V gives CDR1 MGHRA, CDR2 YSYEKL. For the CDR3, the DNA is TGCGCCAGCAGCCATCCTCTAGCTAACTATGGCTACACCTTC. Protein product: CASSHPLANYGYTF.

The V call is TRBV6-2 or TRBV6-3, the J call TRBJ1-2; no definite D call. The V end was cut by 4 bases, the J end by 6 bases, with 18 bases between. There are 15 residues in the CDR3. Looked up from germline, CDR1 is MNHEY and CDR2 is SVGEGT. The CDR3 sequence is CASSSFFGETNGYTF. The CDR3 DNA reads as TGTGCCAGCAGTTCGTTTTTTGGGGAGACGAATGGCTACACCTTC.

The V call is TRBV6-5, the J call TRBJ1-1; possible D gene TRBD1, 5 bases. Germline V gene data show CDR1 as MNHEY and CDR2 as SVGAGI. The V end was cut by 0 bases, the J end by 0 bases, with 17 bases between. The CDR3 sequence is 18 residues long. In DNA form, the CDR3 reads TGTGCCAGCAGTTACTCTAGGACACGACCCGTACTGAACACTGAAGCTTTCTTT. Amino acid sequence: CASSYSRTRPVLNTEAFF.

J is TRBJ2-3 and V is TRBV14; the D call may be TRBD1 or TRBD2 (6 bases each). V lost 4 bases and J 11 bases, leaving 25 bases between the germline ends. Germline CDR1 SGHDN, CDR2 FVKESK. CDR3 length: 16 residues. This CDR3 is CASSPKSGDGGNGQYF. CDR3 sequence (DNA): TGTGCCAGCAGCCCCAAGTCAGGGGATGGGGGGAATGGGCAGTATTTT.

The chain is built from TRBV20-1 and TRBJ2-7; TRBD1 or TRBD2 may be the D gene (5 bases each). CDR1 and CDR2 from the germline V gene are DFQATT and SNEGSKA (reference sequence). V was trimmed by 4 bases and J by 3 bases, leaving 13 bases between them. The CDR3 is 13 residues long. The CDR3 DNA reads TGCAGTGCTAAAAAACTAGGGGACTACGAGCAGTACGTC. Its protein product is CSAKKLGDYEQYV.

The chain recombines TRBV30 with TRBJ1-2; perhaps TRBD1 as D (6 bases). The CDR3 is 11 residues long. Germline V CDR1 and CDR2: GTSNPN, SVGIG (reference sequence). V shed 8 bases and J shed 7 bases, with 14 bases lying between them. The CDR3, as DNA: TGTGCCGCCATAGGACAGTTTGGCTACACCTTC. Its translation is CAAIGQFGYTF.

The chain couples TRBV20-1 to TRBJ2-3, with a tentative D call TRBD2 (6 bases). The CDR3 is 23 amino acids. Trimming stripped 0 bases from V and 3 bases from J, with 37 bases between. CDR1 and CDR2 from the germline V gene are DFQATT and SNEGSKA (reference sequence). The CDR3 loop is CSARDTWAQTVRESTTFTDTQYF. The CDR3 nucleotides read TGCAGTGCTAGAGACACTTGGGCCCAAACCGTACGGGAGAGCACAACTTTTACAGATACGCAGTATTTT.

The count of this clonotype is one. The J gene is TRBJ1-2, the V gene TRBV20-1; no reliable D call. Looked up from germline, CDR1 is DFQATT and CDR2 is SNEGSKA (reference sequence). The CDR3 extends over 11 amino acids. The germline V and J ends were trimmed by 0 bases and 8 bases, with 7 bases remaining between them. CDR3 region: CSARDLRGYTF. The CDR3 nucleotides are TGCAGTGCTAGAGATCTAAGAGGCTACACCTTC.

The chain has TRBV2 and TRBJ2-1; tentative D call: TRBD1 (10 bases). V shed 7 bases and J shed 8 bases, with 21 bases lying between them. Germline V lookup: CDR1 SNHLY, CDR2 FYNNEI. The CDR3 extends over 15 amino acids. CDR3 amino acids: CASNKRGDRGDEQFF. The CDR3 coding sequence is TGTGCCAGCAATAAGCGGGGGGACAGGGGCGATGAGCAGTTCTTC.

The V gene is TRBV9, the J gene TRBJ2-7; 8 bases agree with TRBD2. CDR3 length: 18 residues. Germline CDR1 is SGDLS and CDR2 is YYNGEE. Trimming removed 0 bases from V and 0 bases from J; junction bases left unmatched: 11. In DNA form, the CDR3 reads TGTGCCAGCAGCGTAGGACCGGGGAGCGGGGGTTACTCCTACGAGCAGTACTTC. This gives the protein CASSVGPGSGGYSYEQYF.

This chain uses TRBV7-8 with TRBJ2-3; D may correspond to TRBD1 or TRBD2 (5 bases each). V was cut by 1 base and J by 2 bases, with 25 bases left in between. CDR3 size: 20 residues. Germline CDR1 is SGHVS and CDR2 is FQNEAQ. The CDR3 reads CASSLEWGDRATKVTDTQYF. The DNA of the CDR3 is TGTGCCAGCAGCTTAGAGTGGGGAGACAGAGCAACCAAGGTCACAGATACGCAGTATTTT. The complete variable domain, with remaining parts taken from reference TRBV7-8 and TRBJ2-3, reads GAGVSQSPRYKVAKRGQDVALRCDPISGHVSLFWYQQALGQGPEFLTYFQNEAQLDKSGLPSDRFFAERPEGSVSTLKIQRTQQEDSAVYLCASSLEWGDRATKVTDTQYFGPGTRLTVL.

V gene TRBV3-1 combines with J gene TRBJ2-1; D perhaps matches TRBD2 (5 bases). Germline CDR1 LGHDT, CDR2 YNNKEL (reference sequence). V was trimmed by 1 base and J by 5 bases, leaving 21 bases between them. The CDR3 totals 18 residues. The DNA of the CDR3 is TGTGCCAGCAGCCAAGCCCCTTCGCCAACACTAGATAACAATGAGCAGTTCTTC. It codes for CASSQAPSPTLDNNEQFF.

The chain has TRBV13 and TRBJ1-1; maybe TRBD1 (5 bases). Germline V gene data show CDR1 as PRHDT and CDR2 as FYEKMQ (reference sequence). This CDR3 is 14 amino acids long. Between the trimmed V and J ends, which lost 0 bases and 4 bases, there was a span of 9 bases. The CDR3 region is CASSLGDGGTEAFF. CDR3 DNA: TGTGCCAGCAGCTTAGGGGACGGGGGCACTGAAGCTTTCTTT.

The genes are TRBV27 and TRBJ1-6, with D perhaps matching TRBD1 (6 bases). CDR3 length: 16 residues. Germline CDR1 and CDR2: MNHEY and SMNVEV (reference sequence). Trimming removed 2 bases from V and 4 bases from J, with 12 bases in between. The CDR3 region is CASSLPLGAYNSPLHF. As DNA, the CDR3 is TGTGCCAGCAGTTTACCCTTGGGGGCATATAATTCACCCCTCCACTTT.

V and J are TRBV4-3 and TRBJ2-1; unclear D gene. The V gene lost 0 bases and the J gene lost 3 bases, with 3 bases spanning the gap. The CDR3 runs 13 residues. Germline V gene sequence: CDR1 LGHNA, CDR2 YSLEER. This chain's CDR3 is CASSQELYNEQFF. In DNA, the CDR3 is TGCGCCAGCAGCCAAGAACTCTACAATGAGCAGTTCTTC.

The gene calls are TRBV19 and TRBJ2-7, with a tentative D call TRBD2 (6 bases). The CDR3 has 15 amino acids. Trimming removed 1 base at V and 2 bases at J, with 12 bases between. From germline, CDR1 is LNHDA and CDR2 SQIVND (reference sequence). The CDR3, as DNA: TGTGCCAGTAGTATAGCTGCGGGGACCACCTACGAGCAGTACTTC. It yields the protein CASSIAAGTTYEQYF.

The J gene is TRBJ2-1, the V gene TRBV20-1; 11 bases line up with TRBD2. The CDR3 is 17 residues long. CDR1 and CDR2 (germline): DFQATT, SNEGSKA (reference sequence). V was clipped by 1 base and J by 8 bases; unmatched bases: 13. CDR3 sequence reads: CSARALPASGRIDEQFF. As DNA, the CDR3 is TGCAGTGCTAGAGCCCTCCCCGCTAGCGGGAGGATCGATGAGCAGTTCTTC.

DNA for the CDR3: TGTGCCAGCAGCGTAGGAGGACTAGCAAACTACAATGAGCAGTTCTTC. This codes for CASSVGGLANYNEQFF. The chain employs TRBV9 and TRBJ2-1, with 8 bases fitting TRBD2. This CDR3 spans 16 amino acids. V shed 0 bases, J shed 3 bases, and the junction held 5 bases outside the gene matches. CDR1 is SGDLS, CDR2 YYNGEE, per germline.

Here the CDR3 reads CASVTSGPKAFF. The CDR3 nucleotides read TGTGCCAGCGTTACATCCGGGCCCAAAGCTTTCTTT. This sequence joins TRBV6-5 and TRBJ1-1, with unresolved D. Looked up from germline, CDR1 is MNHEY and CDR2 is SVGAGI. Trimming removed 8 bases at V and 9 bases at J, with 16 bases between. There are 12 residues in the CDR3.

The chain combines TRBV5-4 with TRBJ2-5; 15 positions agree with TRBD2. Looked up from germline, CDR1 is SGHNT and CDR2 is YYREEE (reference sequence). With V trimmed by 4 bases and J by 4 bases, 5 bases remained unmatched. CDR3 size: 16 residues. The CDR3 coding sequence is TGTGCCAGCAGCGATCGGACTAGCGGGAGGGGAGAGACCCAGTACTTC. This translates into CASSDRTSGRGETQYF.

This clonotype was counted a single time. The junction does not match germline at one end; this may be a read error. The V gene is TRBV29-1, the J gene TRBJ1-1, with D possibly matching TRBD1 (5 bases). Germline V lookup: CDR1 SQVTM, CDR2 ANQGSEA. This CDR3 contains 14 residues. The chain's CDR3 is CSVGGAPLNTEVFF. The CDR3 nucleotides are TGCAGCGTTGGAGGGGCACCACTTAACACTGAAGTTTTCTTT.

The rearrangement links TRBV20-1 to TRBJ1-1; weak D call: TRBD1 (5 bases). This CDR3 is 12 amino acids long. The V end was cut by 6 bases, the J end by 4 bases, with 12 bases between. The germline gives CDR1 DFQATT, CDR2 SNEGSKA (reference sequence). The CDR3 DNA is TGCAGTGCGTACAAGGGGTCCACTGAAGCTTTCTTT. Translation gives CSAYKGSTEAFF.

The chain uses TRBV30 and TRBJ2-7, with D possibly called TRBD1 or TRBD2 (5 bases each). The CDR3 loop spans 13 amino acids. Trimming removed 3 bases at V and 2 bases at J, with 11 bases between. Germline V gene sequence: CDR1 GTSNPN, CDR2 SVGIG (reference sequence). The CDR3 DNA reads as TGTGCCTGGAGGGGACGGCAGACCTACGAGCAGTACTTC. This sequence encodes CAWRGRQTYEQYF.

This CDR3 reads CAWSVVRTEAFF. CDR3 nucleotides: TGTGCCTGGAGTGTAGTAAGGACTGAAGCTTTCTTT. This rearrangement joins TRBV30 to TRBJ1-1; D unresolved. The CDR3 totals 12 residues. CDR1 is GTSNPN, CDR2 SVGIG, per germline (reference sequence). The ends were cut back, 0 bases at V and 5 bases at J, with 7 bases in the middle.

This clonotype was recorded a few times. One end of the junction is discordant with germline, which a read error may explain. This chain uses TRBV27 with TRBJ2-1; TRBD1 might be the D (6 bases). Germline values: CDR1 MNHEY, CDR2 SMNVEV (reference sequence). CDR3 length: 14 residues. CDR3 protein: CASSLRGSGNEQFF. The CDR3 DNA reads TGTGCCAGCAGTTTGAGGGGGTCGGGTAATGAGCAGTTCTTT.

The V gene is TRBV11-2, the J gene TRBJ2-2, with a tentative D call TRBD2 (6 bases). The CDR3 contains 16 residues. Germline V gene sequence: CDR1 SGHAT, CDR2 FQNNGV. V shed 1 base and J shed 4 bases, with 13 bases lying between them. CDR3 region: CASSLGPGAVTGELFF. The CDR3 nucleotides read TGTGCCAGCAGCTTAGGTCCGGGAGCTGTCACCGGGGAGCTGTTTTTT.

The gene calls are TRBV29-1 and TRBJ2-1, with D unclear. V was pared by 7 bases and J by 5 bases, with 15 bases between. The germline V gene encodes CDR1 SQVTM and CDR2 ANQGSEA. The CDR3 covers 13 residues. DNA for the CDR3: TGCAGCGCCAAGCGTGCCGTTAACAATGAGCAGTTCTTC. It translates to CSAKRAVNNEQFF.

V gene TRBV2 combines with J gene TRBJ2-7; D could derive from TRBD1 or TRBD2 (6 bases each). The CDR3 is made up of 14 amino acids. Germline V CDR1 and CDR2: SNHLY, FYNNEI. V lost 0 bases and J lost 6, with 12 bases in between. The CDR3 reads CASSEAEGGVEQYF. DNA of the CDR3: TGTGCCAGCAGTGAAGCCGAGGGGGGCGTCGAGCAGTACTTC. The whole variable domain, filled in from reference TRBV2 and TRBJ2-7, reads EPEVTQTPSHQVTQMGQEVILRCVPISNHLYFYWYRQILGQKVEFLVSFYNNEISEKSEIFDDQFSVERPDGSNFTLKIRSTKLEDSAMYFCASSEAEGGVEQYFGPGTRLTVT.